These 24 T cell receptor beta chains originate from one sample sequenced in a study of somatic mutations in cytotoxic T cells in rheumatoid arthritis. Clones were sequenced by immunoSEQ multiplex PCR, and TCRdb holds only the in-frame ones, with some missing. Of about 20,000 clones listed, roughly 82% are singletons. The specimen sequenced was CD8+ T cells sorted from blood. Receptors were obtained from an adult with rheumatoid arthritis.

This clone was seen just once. The DNA of the CDR3 is TGTGCCAGCAGTGAGTACCGGGACAGGGGCGCCTACGAGCAGTACTTC. Its protein is CASSEYRDRGAYEQYF. The chain couples TRBV6-1 to TRBJ2-7; 10 bases align to TRBD1. CDR1 and CDR2 from the germline V gene are MNHNS and SASEGT. V was pared by 3 bases and J by 2 bases, with 7 bases of the junction left unmatched. This CDR3 is 16 amino acids long.

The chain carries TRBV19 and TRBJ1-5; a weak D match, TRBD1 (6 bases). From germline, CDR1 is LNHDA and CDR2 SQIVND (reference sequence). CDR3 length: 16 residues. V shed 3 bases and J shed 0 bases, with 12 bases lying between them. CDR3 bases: TGTGCCAGTAGTATCGACAGGACCTATAGCAATCAGCCCCAGCATTTT. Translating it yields CASSIDRTYSNQPQHF.

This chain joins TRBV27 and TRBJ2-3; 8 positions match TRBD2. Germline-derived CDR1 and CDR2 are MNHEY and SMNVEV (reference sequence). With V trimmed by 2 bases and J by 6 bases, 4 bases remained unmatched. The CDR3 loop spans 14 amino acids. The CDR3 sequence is CASSLGLALDTQYF. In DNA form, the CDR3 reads TGTGCCAGCAGTTTAGGACTAGCCCTTGATACGCAGTATTTT.

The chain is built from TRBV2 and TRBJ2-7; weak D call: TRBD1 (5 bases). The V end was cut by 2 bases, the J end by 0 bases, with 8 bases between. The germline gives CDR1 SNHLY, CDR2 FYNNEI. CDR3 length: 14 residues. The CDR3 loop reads CASSERGSSYEQYF. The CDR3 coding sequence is TGTGCCAGCAGTGAAAGGGGTAGCTCCTACGAGCAGTACTTC.

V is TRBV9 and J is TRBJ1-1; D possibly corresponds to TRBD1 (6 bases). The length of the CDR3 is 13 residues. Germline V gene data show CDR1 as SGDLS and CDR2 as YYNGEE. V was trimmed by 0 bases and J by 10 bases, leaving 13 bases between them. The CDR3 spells CASSVGGTGRAFF. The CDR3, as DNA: TGTGCCAGCAGCGTAGGAGGAACAGGGCGAGCTTTCTTT.

The CDR3 DNA is TGTGCCAGCAGCCAACTGACAGGCGCAGTCCCCTACGAGCAGTACTTC. Translation: CASSQLTGAVPYEQYF. This rearrangement joins TRBV7-9 to TRBJ2-7, with D tentatively TRBD1 (6 bases). The germline gives CDR1 SEHNR, CDR2 FQNEAQ (reference sequence). The CDR3 totals 16 residues. Trimming left V 5 bases short and J 2 bases short, with 19 bases between.

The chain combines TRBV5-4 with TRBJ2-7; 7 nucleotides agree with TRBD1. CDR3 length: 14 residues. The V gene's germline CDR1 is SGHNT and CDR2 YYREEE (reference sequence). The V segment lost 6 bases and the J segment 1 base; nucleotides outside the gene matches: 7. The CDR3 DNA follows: TGTGCCAGCACTTACAGGGGCGGATCCTACGAGCAGTACTTC. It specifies CASTYRGGSYEQYF.

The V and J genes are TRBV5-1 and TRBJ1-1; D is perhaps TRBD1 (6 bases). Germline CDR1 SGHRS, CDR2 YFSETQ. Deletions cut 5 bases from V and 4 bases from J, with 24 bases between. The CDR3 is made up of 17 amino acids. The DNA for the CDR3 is TGCGCCAGCAGTTCCGAATCGGGACATCTATGGGGCACTGAAGCTTTCTTT. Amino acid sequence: CASSSESGHLWGTEAFF.

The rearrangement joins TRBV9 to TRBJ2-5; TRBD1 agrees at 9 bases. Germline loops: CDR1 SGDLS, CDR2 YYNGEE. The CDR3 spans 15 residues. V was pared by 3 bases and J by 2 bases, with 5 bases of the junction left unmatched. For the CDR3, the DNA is TGTGCCAGCAGCGGGGACAGGGACTTTCAAGAGACCCAGTACTTC. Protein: CASSGDRDFQETQYF.

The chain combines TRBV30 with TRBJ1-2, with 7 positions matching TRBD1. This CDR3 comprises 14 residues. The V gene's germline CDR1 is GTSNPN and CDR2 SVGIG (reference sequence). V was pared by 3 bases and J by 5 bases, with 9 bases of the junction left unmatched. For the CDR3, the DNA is TGTGCCTGGAGCAACCCCGACAGGGAATATGGCTACACCTTC. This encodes CAWSNPDREYGYTF. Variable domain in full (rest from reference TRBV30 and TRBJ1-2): SQTIHQWPATLVQPVGSPLSLECTVEGTSNPNLYWYRQAAGRGLQLLFYSVGIGQISSEVPQNLSASRPQDRQFILSSKKLLLSDSGFYLCAWSNPDREYGYTFGSGTRLTVV.

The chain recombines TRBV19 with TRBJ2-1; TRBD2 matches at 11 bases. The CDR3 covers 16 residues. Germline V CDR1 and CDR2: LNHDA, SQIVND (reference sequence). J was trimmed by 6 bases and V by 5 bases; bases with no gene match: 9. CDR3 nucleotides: TGTGCCAGTAGTTTTGCCGGGACTAGCGGAATCAATGAGCAGTTCTTC. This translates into CASSFAGTSGINEQFF.

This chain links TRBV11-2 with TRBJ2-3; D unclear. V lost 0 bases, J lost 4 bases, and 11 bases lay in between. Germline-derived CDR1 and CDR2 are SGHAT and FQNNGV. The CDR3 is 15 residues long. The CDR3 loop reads CASSLDFFFADTQYF. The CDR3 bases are TGTGCCAGCAGCTTAGACTTTTTCTTTGCAGATACGCAGTATTTT.

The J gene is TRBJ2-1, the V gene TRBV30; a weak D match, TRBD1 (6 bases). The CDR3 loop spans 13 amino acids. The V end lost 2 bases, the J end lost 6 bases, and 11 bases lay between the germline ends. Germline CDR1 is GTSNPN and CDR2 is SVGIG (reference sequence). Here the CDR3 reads CAWSLTGPNEQFF. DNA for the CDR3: TGTGCCTGGAGTTTAACAGGGCCCAATGAGCAGTTCTTC.

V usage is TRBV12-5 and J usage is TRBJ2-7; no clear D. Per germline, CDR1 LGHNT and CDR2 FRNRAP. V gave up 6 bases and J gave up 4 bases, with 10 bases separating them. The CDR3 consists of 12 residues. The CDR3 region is CASGPILYEQYF. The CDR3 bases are TGTGCTAGTGGGCCAATTTTGTACGAGCAGTACTTC.

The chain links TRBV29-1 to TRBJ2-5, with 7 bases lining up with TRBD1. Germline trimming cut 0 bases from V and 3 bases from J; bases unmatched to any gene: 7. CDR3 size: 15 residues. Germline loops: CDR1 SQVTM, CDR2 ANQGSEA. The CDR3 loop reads CSVEEGYQGEETQYF. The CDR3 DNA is TGCAGCGTTGAAGAAGGGTACCAGGGGGAAGAGACCCAGTACTTC.

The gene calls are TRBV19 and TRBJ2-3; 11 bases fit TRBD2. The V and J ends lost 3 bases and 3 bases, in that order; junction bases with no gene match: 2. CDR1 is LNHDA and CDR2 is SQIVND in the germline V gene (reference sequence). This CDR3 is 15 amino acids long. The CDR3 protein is CASSISGGATDTQYF. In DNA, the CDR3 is TGTGCCAGTAGTATTAGCGGGGGGGCGACAGATACGCAGTATTTT.

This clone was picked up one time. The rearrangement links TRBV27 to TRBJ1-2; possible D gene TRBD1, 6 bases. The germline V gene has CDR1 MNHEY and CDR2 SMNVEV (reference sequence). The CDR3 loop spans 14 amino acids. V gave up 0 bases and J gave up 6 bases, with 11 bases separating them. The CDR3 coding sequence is TGTGCCAGCAGTTTATCCCAGGGGTTTGATGGCTACACCTTC. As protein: CASSLSQGFDGYTF.

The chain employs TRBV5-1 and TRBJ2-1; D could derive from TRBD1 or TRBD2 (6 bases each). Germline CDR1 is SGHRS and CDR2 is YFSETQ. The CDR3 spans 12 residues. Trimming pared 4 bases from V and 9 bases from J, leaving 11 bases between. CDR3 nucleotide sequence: TGCGCCAGCAGCCCGGAGGGGGTTGAGCAGTTCTTC. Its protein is CASSPEGVEQFF.

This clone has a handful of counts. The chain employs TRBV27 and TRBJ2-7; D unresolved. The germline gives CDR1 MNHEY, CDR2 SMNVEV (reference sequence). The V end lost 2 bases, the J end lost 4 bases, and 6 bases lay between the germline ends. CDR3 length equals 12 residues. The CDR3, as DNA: TGTGCCAGCAGTTTAGACCTTTACGAGCAGTACTTC. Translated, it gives CASSLDLYEQYF.

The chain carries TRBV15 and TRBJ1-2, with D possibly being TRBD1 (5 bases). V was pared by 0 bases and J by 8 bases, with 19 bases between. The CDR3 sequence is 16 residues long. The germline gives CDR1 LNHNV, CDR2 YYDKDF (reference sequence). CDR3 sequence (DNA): TGTGCCACCAGCAGAGATCAGGGCCCACTTATTGTAGGCTACACCTTC. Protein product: CATSRDQGPLIVGYTF.

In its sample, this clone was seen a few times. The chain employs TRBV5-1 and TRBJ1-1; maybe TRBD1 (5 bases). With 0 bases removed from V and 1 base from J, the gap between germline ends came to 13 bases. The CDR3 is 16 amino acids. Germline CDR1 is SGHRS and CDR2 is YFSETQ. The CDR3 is CASSLEGTSWNTEAFF. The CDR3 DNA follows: TGCGCCAGCAGCTTGGAAGGGACCTCCTGGAACACTGAAGCTTTCTTT. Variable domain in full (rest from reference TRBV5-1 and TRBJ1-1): KAGVTQTPRYLIKTRGQQVTLSCSPISGHRSVSWYQQTPGQGLQFLFEYFSETQRNKGNFPGRFSGRQFSNSRSEMNVSTLELGDSALYLCASSLEGTSWNTEAFFGQGTRLTVV.

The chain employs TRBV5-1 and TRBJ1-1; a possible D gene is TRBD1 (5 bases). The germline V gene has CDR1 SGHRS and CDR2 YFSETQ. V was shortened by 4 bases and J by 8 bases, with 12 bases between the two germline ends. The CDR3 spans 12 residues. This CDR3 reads CASSPVGEEAFF. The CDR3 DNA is TGCGCCAGCAGCCCAGTGGGGGAGGAAGCTTTCTTT.

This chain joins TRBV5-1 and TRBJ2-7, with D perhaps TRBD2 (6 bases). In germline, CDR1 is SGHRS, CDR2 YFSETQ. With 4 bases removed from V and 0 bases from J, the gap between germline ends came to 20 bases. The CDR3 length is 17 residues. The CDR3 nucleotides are TGCGCCAGCAGCCCGGGTTCGGTAGCGGTAAGCTCCTACGAGCAGTACTTC. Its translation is CASSPGSVAVSSYEQYF.

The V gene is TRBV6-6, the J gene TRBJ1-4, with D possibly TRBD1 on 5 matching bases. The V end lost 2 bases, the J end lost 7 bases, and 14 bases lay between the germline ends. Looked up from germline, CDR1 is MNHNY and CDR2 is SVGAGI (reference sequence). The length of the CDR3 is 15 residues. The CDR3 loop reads CASSYEAGRFEKLFF. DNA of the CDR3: TGTGCCAGCAGTTACGAGGCAGGGAGGTTTGAAAAACTGTTTTTT.